These 19 T cell receptor beta chains share one sample of origin, sequenced in a study of T cells in women clearing cervical HPV infection. TCRdb's table, derived via immunoSEQ multiplex PCR, lists solely in-frame clones and lacks some. The table for this sample gives approximately 44,000 clones. Sequenced: blood buffy coat. These receptors originate from a woman between 18 and 75 years old with a cervical HPV16 infection that either progressed to CIN3+ or cleared (not recorded which).

As for this clone: The CDR3 end lies 3 residues beyond the end of the read and is filled in from the germline J gene. This chain uses TRBV18 with TRBJ2-7; 11 positions match TRBD2. Germline V gene sequence: CDR1 KGHSH, CDR2 LQKENI. CDR3 length: 17 amino acids. V trimming: 2 bases; J trimming: 3 bases; junction bases outside the gene matches: 9. CDR3 amino acids: CASSPTFRTSGHYEQYF. The part of the CDR3 DNA that was read is TGTGCCAGCTCACCAACGTTCAGGACTAGCGGGCACTACGAG.

In the case of this clone: The read ends 3 residues before the CDR3 terminus; that terminus is restored from the germline J gene. This chain uses TRBV10-2 with TRBJ1-5; the D gene is possibly TRBD1 (6 bases). V lost 5 bases, J lost 6 bases, and 11 bases lay in between. There are 13 residues in the CDR3. CDR1 and CDR2 from the germline V gene are WSHSY and SAAADI. CDR3 DNA (partial): TGCGCCAGCAGTTTACAGGGTATTCAGCCC. It translates to CASSLQGIQP. The full CDR3 reads CASSLQGIQPQHF.

A remark on this clone: The read terminates 3 residues ahead of where the CDR3 ends, so the germline J gene completes it. The V and J genes are TRBV7-9 and TRBJ1-4, with 9 positions matching TRBD1. The CDR3 consists of 15 residues. Looked up from germline, CDR1 is SEHNR and CDR2 is FQNEAQ (reference sequence). CDR3 bases read: TGTGCCAGCAGCTTATCCGGGACAGGGTTTTCACCA. As protein: CASSLSGTGFSP. The whole CDR3 reads CASSLSGTGFSPLFF.

As regards this clone: Sequencing ends 3 residues short of the CDR3 end; the germline J gene provides the rest. The V gene is TRBV11-2, the J gene TRBJ2-1; D perhaps matches TRBD2 (5 bases). CDR3 length: 15 amino acids. V dropped 3 bases and J dropped 6 bases, with 15 bases sitting between them. Looked up from germline, CDR1 is SGHAT and CDR2 is FQNNGV. The sequenced part of the CDR3 DNA is TGTGCCAGCAGCTTGCAACTGAGAGGGTTCAATGAG. It specifies CASSLQLRGFNE. The entire CDR3 is CASSLQLRGFNEQFF.

The DNA read from the CDR3 is TGCAGCGTTGAATCGGGTCGGGAAGAGACC. It encodes CSVESGREET. The full CDR3 protein is CSVESGREETQYF. This chain links TRBV29-1 with TRBJ2-5; D call uncertain. The CDR3 is cut off 3 residues early in the read; its end comes from the germline J gene. This CDR3 is built from 13 residues. V lost 2 bases and J lost 3, with 10 bases in between. The germline CDR1 and CDR2 sequences are SQVTM and ANQGSEA. Supplemented by reference TRBV29-1 and TRBJ2-5, the full variable domain reads SAVISQKPSRDICQRGTSLTIQCQVDSQVTMMFWYRQQPGQSLTLIATANQGSEATYESGFVIDKFPISRPNLTFSTLTVSNMSPEDSSIYLCSVESGREETQYFGPGTRLLVL.

Regarding this clone: The read terminates 3 residues before the CDR3 end, so the remaining end is supplied by the germline J gene. The rearrangement joins TRBV29-1 to TRBJ2-7; tentatively, D is TRBD1 or TRBD2 (5 bases each). Germline CDR1 reads SQVTM; CDR2 reads ANQGSEA. V lost 5 bases and J 5 bases, leaving 22 bases between the germline ends. The CDR3 loop spans 15 amino acids. The CDR3 bases that were read are TGCAGCGTTAACTCCCCTTTGAGAGGGGCGGACGAG. The encoded protein is CSVNSPLRGADE. The CDR3 reads in full as CSVNSPLRGADEQYF.

As for this clone: The read terminates 3 residues before the CDR3 end, so the remaining end is supplied by the germline J gene. This chain uses TRBV11-1 with TRBJ1-1, with a possible D match to TRBD1 (5 bases). The V gene's germline CDR1 is SGHAT and CDR2 FQDESV (reference sequence). The CDR3 runs to 13 residues. The germline V and J ends were trimmed by 3 bases and 1 base, with 6 bases remaining between them. CDR3: CASSFGQNTEAFF. The covered CDR3 bases are TGTGCCAGCAGCTTCGGACAGAACACTGAA.

A word on this clone: Sequencing ends 3 residues short of the CDR3 end; the germline J gene provides the rest. J is TRBJ2-7 and V is TRBV19, with D perhaps matching TRBD1 (7 bases). CDR3 size: 14 residues. Germline-derived CDR1 and CDR2 are LNHDA and SQIVND (reference sequence). Trimming removed 3 bases from V and 4 bases from J, with 13 bases in between. The CDR3 here is CASSIRQGGYEQYF. CDR3 bases read: TGTGCCAGTAGTATCCGCCAGGGGGGTTACGAG.

On this clone itself: The read ends 3 residues early relative to the CDR3; the germline J gene fills the gap. This chain links TRBV7-3 with TRBJ2-1; 9 positions match TRBD2. CDR3 length equals 18 residues. Germline V CDR1 and CDR2: SGHTA, FQGTGA. Trimming took 0 bases from V and 4 from J; bases not matched to a gene: 10. CDR3: CASSLTVLSGSPYNEQFF. Partial CDR3 DNA: TGTGCCAGCAGCTTAACGGTCCTTAGCGGGAGCCCATACAATGAG.

About this clone: Read data end 3 residues before the CDR3 end; the end is taken from the germline J gene. This chain uses TRBV7-6 with TRBJ1-3, with 9 bases that match TRBD1. Per germline, CDR1 SGHVS and CDR2 FNYEAQ. The CDR3 spans 16 residues. With 1 base clipped from V and 4 bases from J, the junction kept 5 bases outside the gene matches. The chain's CDR3 is CASSLGTGAMGNTIYF. The DNA read from the CDR3 is TGTGCCAGCAGCTTAGGGACAGGGGCGATGGGAAACACC.

A word on this clone: The observed sequence ends 3 residues before the CDR3 terminus, with the missing tail filled in from the germline J gene. The chain couples TRBV29-1 to TRBJ1-5, with 9 bases lining up with TRBD1. This CDR3 region has 15 residues. Germline CDR1 is SQVTM and CDR2 is ANQGSEA. V gave up 4 bases and J gave up 7 bases; unmatched junction bases: 11. CDR3 sequence reads: CSVALGQGVGQPQHF. The sequenced CDR3 bases are TGCAGCGTTGCCTTGGGACAGGGAGTAGGGCAGCCC. Complete variable domain (other parts from reference TRBV29-1 and TRBJ1-5): SAVISQKPSRDICQRGTSLTIQCQVDSQVTMMFWYRQQPGQSLTLIATANQGSEATYESGFVIDKFPISRPNLTFSTLTVSNMSPEDSSIYLCSVALGQGVGQPQHFGDGTRLSIL.

As concerns this clone: The read halts 3 residues ahead of the CDR3 end, with the missing end drawn from the germline J gene. The V call is TRBV30, the J call TRBJ2-3, with 8 bases fitting TRBD1. The CDR3 is 14 amino acids. CDR1 is GTSNPN, CDR2 SVGIG, per germline (reference sequence). Incomplete CDR3 DNA: TGTGCCTGGGACAGGGGAGAGTTTGGAGAGACG. Its translation: CAWDRGEFGET. In full, the CDR3 reads CAWDRGEFGETQYF.

About this clone itself: Sequence at one end of the junction differs from germline and may be a read error. The CDR3 goes on 3 residues after the read ends, and that part is filled in from the germline J gene. This CDR3 is also generated by other DNA sequences in the sample. The chain uses TRBV11-2 and TRBJ1-3; D possibly corresponds to TRBD1 (6 bases). From germline, CDR1 is SGHAT and CDR2 FQNNGV. The CDR3 sequence is 14 residues long. The CDR3 loop is CASSFRTAGNTIYF. Partial CDR3 DNA: TGTGCCAGCAGCTTCCGGACAGCAGGAAACACA.

A note on this clone: The read gets to within 3 residues of the CDR3 end, and the germline J gene fills in the rest. The chain joins TRBV30 to TRBJ1-5; D gene unclear. CDR1 is GTSNPN, CDR2 SVGIG, per germline (reference sequence). The CDR3 extends over 14 amino acids. Trimming left V 0 bases short and J 3 bases short, with 9 bases between. The covered CDR3 bases are TGTGCCTGGAGTGTCCCACAGCTCAATCAGCCC. Translating it yields CAWSVPQLNQP. Given in full, the CDR3 is CAWSVPQLNQPQHF.

Turning to this clone: The read halts 3 residues ahead of the CDR3 end, with the missing end drawn from the germline J gene. This chain joins TRBV10-3 and TRBJ1-1; 8 nucleotides match TRBD1. The CDR3 loop spans 15 amino acids. Germline V gives CDR1 ENHRY, CDR2 SYGVKD. J lost 6 bases, V lost 3 bases, and 9 bases had no gene match. CDR3: CAISDLNRGGSEAFF. The CDR3 bases that were read are TGTGCCATCAGTGACCTAAACAGGGGGGGGTCTGAA.

Comment on this clone: The read gets to within 3 residues of the CDR3 end, and the germline J gene fills in the rest. V usage is TRBV18 and J usage is TRBJ2-3; 10 bases are shared with TRBD2. The CDR3 has 15 residues. In germline, CDR1 is KGHSH, CDR2 LQKENI. V lost 1 base, J lost 3 bases, and 1 base stayed unmatched. The CDR3 here is CASSPQLAGTDTQYF. Incomplete CDR3 DNA: TGTGCCAGCTCACCACAACTAGCGGGAACAGATACG.

A word on this clone: The CDR3 extends 3 residues past the end of the read, so its final part is completed from the germline J gene. This chain uses TRBV7-9 with TRBJ2-7, with a weak D call TRBD1 (6 bases). This CDR3 comprises 12 residues. V lost 5 bases and J lost 4, with 9 bases in between. Germline V gene sequence: CDR1 SEHNR, CDR2 FQNEAQ (reference sequence). The CDR3 loop is CASSQGGYEQYF. The CDR3 DNA, read in part, is TGTGCCAGCAGCCAAGGGGGTTACGAG.

In regard to this clone: The read ends 3 residues shy of where the CDR3 ends; the end is completed using the germline J gene. The V and J genes are TRBV19 and TRBJ2-1; 10 bases match TRBD2. CDR3 length equals 17 residues. CDR1 is LNHDA and CDR2 is SQIVND in the germline V gene (reference sequence). Trimming cost V 5 bases and J 5 bases; bases outside gene matches: 12. Incomplete CDR3 DNA: TGTGCCAGTAGTGCCCTAGCGGGAGTAACCCCCCACAATGAG. Translation: CASSALAGVTPHNE. Given in full, the CDR3 is CASSALAGVTPHNEQFF.

In the case of this clone: The read gets to within 3 residues of the CDR3 end, and the germline J gene fills in the rest. The V and J genes are TRBV2 and TRBJ1-2; no clear D. The CDR3 runs 15 residues. Germline CDR1 reads SNHLY; CDR2 reads FYNNEI. The part of the CDR3 DNA that was read is TGTGCCAGCAGCCTACTAGCGGGAGGTGCCGATACC. Residues: CASSLLAGGADT. The full CDR3 protein reads CASSLLAGGADTYTF.